The 20 T cell receptor beta chains in this list originate from one sample, sequenced in a study of shared clonotypes between healthy human individuals. TCRdb's copy holds only in-frame clones and misses some; the assay was immunoSEQ multiplex PCR. The sample carries 550,000 to 700,000 clones, roughly 72% recorded once. Material: memory CD4+ T cells sorted from blood. Subset defined: CD45RA-negative fraction. Receptor source: a woman in her thirties in good health.

This clone is a singleton in its sample. The chain recombines TRBV30 with TRBJ2-7, with 16 bases aligning to TRBD2. The trim removed 0 bases at V and 2 bases at J, leaving 4 bases unmatched. Per the germline V gene, CDR1 is GTSNPN and CDR2 is SVGIG (reference sequence). This CDR3 region has 17 residues. CDR3 sequence: CAWSVRGTSGRAYEQYF. CDR3 coding DNA: TGTGCCTGGAGTGTAAGGGGGACTAGCGGGAGGGCCTACGAGCAGTACTTC.

This chain links TRBV5-1 with TRBJ2-1; D is perhaps TRBD2 (6 bases). CDR3 length: 15 residues. Germline CDR1 is SGHRS and CDR2 is YFSETQ. V gave up 3 bases and J gave up 5 bases, with 15 bases separating them. Here the CDR3 DNA reads TGCGCCAGCAGCTCCGGCCCGGGGGTACACAATGAGCAGTTCTTC. Amino acids: CASSSGPGVHNEQFF.

The chain employs TRBV5-3 and TRBJ1-2; TRBD1 matches at 7 bases. TRBV5-3 has ORF status, its function being uncertain. V dropped 8 bases and J dropped 5; count of bases not matched to a gene: 15. The CDR3 is 15 residues long. The CDR3 DNA is TGTGCCAGCAGCCTGACAGGGATCTCGTGGTATGGCTACACCTTC. Translation: CASSLTGISWYGYTF.

The chain links TRBV28 to TRBJ2-7; D is perhaps TRBD2 (7 bases). V was trimmed by 5 bases and J by 6 bases, leaving 23 bases between them. The CDR3 covers 16 residues. Looked up from germline, CDR1 is MDHEN and CDR2 is SYDVKM. CDR3 amino acids: CASSPWGPGGTSEQYF. DNA of the CDR3: TGTGCCAGCAGTCCATGGGGCCCGGGGGGCACCTCCGAGCAGTACTTC.

J is TRBJ1-3 and V is TRBV5-4; D is undetermined. The V end was cut by 0 bases, the J end by 3 bases, with 10 bases between. The CDR3 runs to 15 residues. In germline, CDR1 is SGHNT, CDR2 YYREEE (reference sequence). This CDR3 reads CASSLAGLGGNTIYF. CDR3 coding DNA: TGTGCCAGCAGCTTGGCCGGGCTTGGTGGAAACACCATATATTTT.

This chain links TRBV20-1 with TRBJ1-1; D unresolved. The V end lost 7 bases, the J end lost 8 bases, and 14 bases lay between the germline ends. The germline gives CDR1 DFQATT, CDR2 SNEGSKA (reference sequence). The CDR3 consists of 11 residues. Here the CDR3 reads CSGRGVAEAFF. The DNA of the CDR3 is TGCAGTGGTCGTGGGGTGGCGGAAGCTTTCTTT.

The chain employs TRBV6-1 and TRBJ2-1; 10 bases are a match to TRBD2. The CDR3 is 13 residues long. CDR1 and CDR2 (germline): MNHNS, SASEGT. V trimming: 7 bases; J trimming: 9 bases; junction bases outside the gene matches: 6. The CDR3 DNA sequence: TGTGCCAGCAATCAGCGGGAGGGGGGTGAGCAGTTCTTC. Encoded protein: CASNQREGGEQFF.

The chain is built from TRBV5-1 and TRBJ1-2; 7 bases match TRBD1. Germline assignment: CDR1 SGHRS and CDR2 YFSETQ. Unmatched junction bases numbered 17, after V lost 0 bases and J lost 12 bases. The CDR3 runs 16 residues. CDR3: CASSLDGTASYGYNTF. In DNA, the CDR3 is TGCGCCAGCAGCTTGGACGGGACAGCTTCCTATGGCTATAACACCTTC.

The chain recombines TRBV7-9 with TRBJ2-7; 7 bases align to TRBD1. J lost 3 bases, V lost 4 bases, and 6 bases had no gene match. Germline V gene data show CDR1 as SEHNR and CDR2 as FQNEAQ (reference sequence). The CDR3 consists of 14 residues. The CDR3 protein is CASSWGQSLYEQYF. Written as DNA, the CDR3 is TGTGCCAGCAGCTGGGGACAGAGCCTCTACGAGCAGTACTTC.

This clone was counted many times. The V and J genes are TRBV5-1 and TRBJ2-7; 13 nucleotides line up with TRBD2. The V gene's germline CDR1 is SGHRS and CDR2 YFSETQ. The CDR3 has 18 amino acids. V dropped 6 bases and J dropped 2; count of bases not matched to a gene: 14. The CDR3 DNA is TGCGCCAGCAACTTAAGGACTAGCGGGAGTCGATCAACCTACGAGCAGTACTTC. Protein sequence: CASNLRTSGSRSTYEQYF.

V gene TRBV14 combines with J gene TRBJ1-1; D unclear. This CDR3 is 13 amino acids long. CDR1 is SGHDN, CDR2 FVKESK, per germline. Trimming removed 0 bases from V and 5 bases from J, with 7 bases in between. CDR3 nucleotide sequence: TGTGCCAGCAGCCAAGAGATACGAACTGAAGCTTTCTTT. Its translation: CASSQEIRTEAFF.

The gene calls are TRBV28 and TRBJ1-1; TRBD1 agrees at 7 bases. Trimming removed 5 bases from V and 1 base from J; junction bases left unmatched: 7. The CDR3 length is 15 residues. Germline V gene lookup returns CDR1 MDHEN and CDR2 SYDVKM. CDR3 in DNA: TGTGCCAGCAGTGAATTGGGACAGAGGAACACTGAAGCTTTCTTT. Translated, it gives CASSELGQRNTEAFF.

The chain recombines TRBV28 with TRBJ1-2; no clear D. CDR3 size: 11 residues. Germline assignment: CDR1 MDHEN and CDR2 SYDVKM. Trimming pared 10 bases from V and 7 bases from J, leaving 13 bases between. The CDR3 DNA is TGTGCCACCTCGTGGAACGTTGGCTACACCTTC. The encoded protein is CATSWNVGYTF.

J is TRBJ2-7 and V is TRBV13, with 7 bases aligning to TRBD2. Trimming removed 5 bases from V and 0 bases from J; junction bases left unmatched: 10. The CDR3 runs 16 residues. Germline CDR1 PRHDT, CDR2 FYEKMQ (reference sequence). The CDR3 loop is CASSPGLAASSYEQYF. The CDR3 DNA sequence: TGTGCCAGCAGCCCCGGCCTAGCGGCCAGCTCCTACGAGCAGTACTTC.

The rearrangement links TRBV19 to TRBJ1-5; D possibly corresponds to TRBD1 (5 bases). V was trimmed by 8 bases and J by 3 bases, leaving 11 bases between them. Germline CDR1 and CDR2: LNHDA and SQIVND (reference sequence). This CDR3 is 13 amino acids long. The CDR3 coding sequence is TGTGCCAGTGGCGGGACTATCAATCAGCCCCAGCATTTT. Translation gives CASGGTINQPQHF.

This clone was seen a handful of times. This sequence joins TRBV6-6 and TRBJ2-7, with a possible D match to TRBD1 (5 bases). In germline, CDR1 is MNHNY, CDR2 SVGAGI (reference sequence). This CDR3 is built from 13 residues. V lost 2 bases and J lost 6, with 11 bases in between. CDR3 coding DNA: TGTGCCAGCAGTTACGTGGGGCTGGGCGAGCAGTACTTC. Residues: CASSYVGLGEQYF.

The chain joins TRBV7-3 to TRBJ1-1; TRBD1 matches 8 bases. J lost 5 bases, V lost 5 bases, and 13 bases had no gene match. Germline CDR1 is SGHTA and CDR2 is FQGTGA. The CDR3 contains 16 residues. The CDR3 sequence: CASSTGWTGSQTEAFF. The CDR3 nucleotides read TGTGCCAGCAGCACCGGCTGGACAGGGAGTCAAACTGAAGCTTTCTTT.

In regard to this clone: A much larger clonotype is one base distant, so this may be a read error. The rearrangement uses TRBV7-3 and TRBJ2-1, with 7 bases fitting TRBD2. This CDR3 has 13 amino acids. The junction had 2 bases not matched to a gene; V was cut back by 1 base and J by 8 bases. Germline CDR1 and CDR2: SGHTA and FQGTGA. CDR3 sequence (DNA): TGTGCCAGCAGCTTAAGCGGGAGCCATGAGCAGTTCTTC. It is translated as CASSLSGSHEQFF.

This clone was seen many times. The gene calls are TRBV1 and TRBJ2-2. TRBV1 counts as a pseudogene. This CDR3 region has 10 residues. The CDR3: CTSSQRELFF. CDR3 bases: TGCACCAGCAGCCAGCGGGAGCTGTTTTTT.

This chain links TRBV6-1 with TRBJ2-2; D unresolved. V was pared by 7 bases and J by 6 bases, with 15 bases between. This CDR3 comprises 14 residues. Germline V lookup: CDR1 MNHNS, CDR2 SASEGT. CDR3 bases: TGTGCCAGCACCACTGGCTCCGGCGCCGGGGAGCTGTTTTTT. It specifies CASTTGSGAGELFF.